This entry is about one TCR beta chain. The sample is drawn from a study of T cell changes during pregnancy in multiple sclerosis. Libraries were prepared by immunoSEQ multiplex PCR; TCRdb keeps only in-frame clonotypes and omits some of them. The repertoire holds about 87,000 clones, with around 95% as singletons. This CDR3 is 16 amino acids long. Trimming removed 1 base from V and 0 bases from J, with 12 bases in between. Germline CDR1 and CDR2: MDHEN and SYDVKM. Sequences were derived from peripheral blood, sampled in the third trimester of pregnancy. V gene TRBV28 combines with J gene TRBJ1-2; D ambiguous. The clonotype comes from a female donor in good health, enrolled as a control in a pregnancy study. The CDR3 coding sequence is TGTGCCAGCAGTTTATCGGTGGAGGAGGCTAACTATGGCTACACCTTC. Its protein is CASSLSVEEANYGYTF.